The clone carrying this T cell receptor (beta chain) appeared once. Antigen: not known. This sample was taken from a study of cytomegalovirus exposure and HLA in healthy donors. Study-wide results and caveats: Three CMV-associated chains proved CMV antigen-specific in vitro. Clonal expansion, a later analysis showed, was greater in HLA-associated TCR beta chains than in equally common others. V- and J-gene trimming in TCR beta was tied to a missense DCLRE1C variant by an analysis performed later. Roughly uniform depth of sequencing across donors was assumed in presence/absence analyses.

The PCR made use of 60 Vbeta and 13 Jbeta primers. The assay was immunoSEQ multiplex PCR, and TCRdb's table has in-frame clones only and misses some. The sample yields around 76,000 clones, approximately 70% seen once. The receptor was derived from a woman aged 45-65 years in good health and CMV-seropositive. The material sequenced was PBMCs.

The CDR3 DNA is TGTGCCAGCAGTTTATCATGGTCCCCGAGGTCCTCTGGGGCCAACGTCCTGACTTTC. Translated: CASSLSWSPRSSGANVLTF. The chain uses TRBV27 and TRBJ2-6; the D is unclear. The germline V and J ends were trimmed by 0 bases and 0 bases, with 15 bases remaining between them. Germline V gene data show CDR1 as MNHEY and CDR2 as SMNVEV (reference sequence). This CDR3 region has 19 residues.